This TCR beta chain was sequenced for a study of T cell responses to AZD1222 COVID-19 vaccine (dated by TCRdb to the early 2020s). For context, the study as a whole: A total of roughly 240 trial participants underwent TCR sequencing, of whom 200 to 220 received two doses of AZD1222 and some 26 received two doses of the MenACWY control vaccine. Trial participants were enrolled by age into 18-55, 56-69 and 70-plus year subgroups, with roughly 160, 29 and 62 TCR-sequenced participants respectively.

The investigation overall reported the following: In the small 56-69-year group, the increase in depth fell short of significance, most likely because of low power. Spike-specific TCR breadth and depth rose significantly after two AZD1222 doses compared with day 0 and with MenACWY recipients. Most participants were white British and females outnumbered males, and the authors suggested that clonal diversity may have been underestimated. Because no day 14 peak-response samples were available, the repertoires could be characterized only after the peak T cell response. Vaccine-associated CD4 TCRs spanned the whole spike protein, with dominant responses in regions 160-218 and 743-854. Epitopes outside the regions mutated in the B.1.351 and B.1.1.7 variants were reportedly recognized by nearly half of the unique spike-specific TCRs. Conclusions about previously exposed vaccinees were limited because only six AZD1222 recipients were SARS-CoV-2 seropositive at baseline.

According to the study, the label for this sample's time point signals: about 28 days (+/-7) after the second vaccine dose. AZD1222 recipients with second doses at about 4 weeks or about 12 weeks were pooled, because spike-specific TCR depth and breadth did not differ between schedules. Vaccinee samples came from UK trials COV001 and COV002, including a single-blind randomized controlled phase 2/3 trial of AZD1222 (ChAdOx1 nCoV-19) in healthy adults. Trial participant PBMC samples were collected at day 0 and day 28 after the second dose for TCRbeta chain sequencing. Including the terminal cysteine and phenylalanine, the CDR3 comprises 13 residues. The CDR3 DNA has 39 bases and is translated from base 1. Reading the germline V gene (reference sequence) gives CDR1 LNHDA and CDR2 SQIVND. At the junction V is shortened by 4 bases and J by 3 bases, with 7 bases in between. On this clone itself: Its cognate antigen has yet to be identified. No much larger clone is present one base from it, and per-base qualities are unavailable.

The CDR3 regions of human TCRbeta chains were subjected to immunosequencing. For the original study's pipeline: TCRs in the repertoires were matched against a reference library of SARS-CoV-2-specific TCRs that had been generated with the MIRA antigen-specificity platform. Breadth was defined as the fraction of unique TCRs that were SARS-CoV-2-associated. Depth was defined as the fraction of total T cells that were SARS-CoV-2-associated. Using the MIRA data, every spike-specific TCR was mapped to the spike region that the TCR reacted to and assigned to either a CD4 or a CD8 class. Log10-transformed breadth and depth values were compared by one-way ANOVA with Sidak's multiple comparisons tests. Not all clones reach the TCRdb copy of this immuneACCESS table, which keeps in-frame sequences only. Checked studies attribute under half of the gap to unresolved V genes and leave the rest unexplained. That table supplies the V and J calls and clone size; D and trimming were determined from the DNA. The sample yields about 110,000 clones; around 90% were counted once. The ten most abundant clones make up 8% of the sample.

Sequenced material: peripheral blood, taken 28 days after the second AZD1222 dose. The rearrangement combines TRBV19 with TRBJ1-3; the D gene remains uncertain. This receptor was taken from an adult who received the AZD1222 COVID-19 vaccine. The CDR3 region reads CASSRTYGNTIYF. The nucleotide sequence is given as TGTGCCAGTAGTAGAACCTATGGAAACACCATATATTTT. With all but the CDR3 taken from the reference TRBV19 and TRBJ1-3 genes, the full variable domain is: DGGITQSPKYLFRKEGQNVTLSCEQNLNHDAMYWYRQDPGQGLRLIYYSQIVNDFQKGDIAEGYSVSREKKESFPLTVTSAQKNPTAFYLCASSRTYGNTIYFGEGSWLTVV.